These 10 T cell receptor beta chains originate from one sample sequenced in a study of T cells in Graves' hyperthyroidism and ophthalmopathy. TCR beta CDR3 regions were amplified from RNA. Primed by the HTBI set, a first-round RT-PCR was run on the TCR CDR3. MiXCR was run by TCRdb on the multiplex PCR reads, yielding one entry per CDR3 protein. The profile shows about 400,000 distinct CDR3 sequences, 14% to 15% of them singletons. Sequencing used blood. The receptors come from a woman under 40 with Graves' hyperthyroidism.

This clonotype was seen only a few times. The V gene is TRBV6-1, the J gene TRBJ1-4; D ambiguous. The V end was cut by 4 bases, the J end by 7 bases, with 10 bases between. The CDR3 covers 13 residues. Germline CDR1 reads MNHNS; CDR2 reads SASEGT. CDR3 nucleotides: TGTGCCAGCAGTGTGATGCGGGGTGAAAAACTGTTTTTT. Translating gives CASSVMRGEKLFF.

The sample holds many counts of this clonotype. This chain joins TRBV30 and TRBJ2-1; TRBD2 matches 13 bases. This CDR3 comprises 13 residues. Looked up from germline, CDR1 is GTSNPN and CDR2 is SVGIG (reference sequence). Trimming at V came to 8 bases and at J to 8 bases, leaving 6 bases not matched to a gene. The DNA for the CDR3 is TGTGCCGGTACTAGCGGGAGGGCCCATGAGCAGTTCTTC. Its protein is CAGTSGRAHEQFF.

This clonotype was observed many times. The V gene is TRBV3-1, the J gene TRBJ1-4; no definite D call. Trimming left V 0 bases short and J 5 bases short, with 10 bases between. CDR1 is LGHDT, CDR2 YNNKEL, per germline (reference sequence). There are 15 residues in the CDR3. The CDR3 region is CASSQDHTGNEKLFF. CDR3 nucleotide sequence: TGTGCCAGCAGCCAAGATCATACGGGAAATGAAAAACTGTTTTTT.

The chain is built from TRBV15 and TRBJ1-2; 7 bases map to TRBD1. Germline V gives CDR1 LNHNV, CDR2 YYDKDF (reference sequence). V lost 3 bases to trimming and J lost 3 bases; unmatched junction nucleotides: 7. This CDR3 contains 15 residues. The CDR3 DNA follows: TGTGCCACCAGCAGTAATAGGGGGCACGACTATGGCTACACCTTC. Translation gives CATSSNRGHDYGYTF.

The V gene is TRBV7-2, the J gene TRBJ2-1, with 14 bases identical to TRBD2. The V segment lost 5 bases and the J segment 2 bases; nucleotides outside the gene matches: 5. The length of the CDR3 is 17 residues. The germline V gene has CDR1 SGHTA and CDR2 FQGNSA. CDR3 loop: CASSPMGLAGAYNEQFF. CDR3 bases: TGTGCCAGCAGCCCGATGGGACTAGCGGGGGCCTACAATGAGCAGTTCTTC.

There are many counts of this clonotype. The chain recombines TRBV2 with TRBJ2-1, with a weak D call TRBD2 (5 bases). This CDR3 spans 16 amino acids. The V end was cut by 4 bases, the J end by 3 bases, with 16 bases between. CDR1 SNHLY and CDR2 FYNNEI come from the germline V gene. The CDR3 DNA follows: TGTGCCAGCAGTGGACGGGGTGCCAATAGCTACAATGAGCAGTTCTTC. Translation gives CASSGRGANSYNEQFF.

The chain employs TRBV27 and TRBJ1-1; D is perhaps TRBD1 (6 bases). Trimming pared 5 bases from V and 1 base from J, leaving 11 bases between. The CDR3 has 14 amino acids. The germline CDR1 and CDR2 sequences are MNHEY and SMNVEV (reference sequence). The CDR3 reads CASSTPGQNTEAFF. In nucleotides, the CDR3 is TGTGCCAGCAGTACACCGGGACAGAACACTGAAGCTTTCTTT.

This clonotype has a count of ten or more. The gene calls are TRBV20-1 and TRBJ1-5; D might be TRBD1 (5 bases). CDR1 is DFQATT, CDR2 SNEGSKA, per germline (reference sequence). The CDR3 is 14 residues long. V was clipped by 7 bases and J by 5 bases, with 18 bases between them. In nucleotides, the CDR3 is TGCAGTGTTCTTCAACATCGGGGGGATCAGCCCCAGCATTTT. Its translation: CSVLQHRGDQPQHF.

The chain employs TRBV20-1 and TRBJ2-1, with D possibly matching TRBD2 (6 bases). V was cut by 2 bases and J by 3 bases, with 14 bases left in between. This CDR3 is built from 15 residues. In germline, CDR1 is DFQATT, CDR2 SNEGSKA (reference sequence). DNA for the CDR3: TGCAGTGCTAGATCTGGCGGGGCTTTCTACAATGAGCAGTTCTTC. Amino acids: CSARSGGAFYNEQFF.

This clonotype has at least ten counts. V and J are TRBV28 and TRBJ2-1; 8 bases agree with TRBD1. The germline V gene has CDR1 MDHEN and CDR2 SYDVKM. Trimming removed 4 bases from V and 0 bases from J; junction bases left unmatched: 14. This CDR3 spans 19 amino acids. DNA for the CDR3: TGTGCCAGCAGTTACGACAGGGGACTTGCGACCAGCTCCTACAATGAGCAGTTCTTC. Protein sequence: CASSYDRGLATSSYNEQFF.